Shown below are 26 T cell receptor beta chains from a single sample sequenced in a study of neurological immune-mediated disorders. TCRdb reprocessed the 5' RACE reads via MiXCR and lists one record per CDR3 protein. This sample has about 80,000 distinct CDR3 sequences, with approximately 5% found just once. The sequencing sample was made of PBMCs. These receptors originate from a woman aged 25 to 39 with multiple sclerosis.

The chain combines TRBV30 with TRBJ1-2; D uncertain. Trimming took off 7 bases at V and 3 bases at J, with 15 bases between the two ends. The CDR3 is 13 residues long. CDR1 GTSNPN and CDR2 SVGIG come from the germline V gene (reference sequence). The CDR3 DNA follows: TGTGCCTCCCCCGACGAAGGACACTATGGCTACACCTTC. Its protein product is CASPDEGHYGYTF.

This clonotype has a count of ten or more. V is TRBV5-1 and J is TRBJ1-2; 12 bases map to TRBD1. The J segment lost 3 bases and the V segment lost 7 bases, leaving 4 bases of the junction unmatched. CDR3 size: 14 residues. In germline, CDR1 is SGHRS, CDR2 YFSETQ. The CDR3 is CASGTGGADYGYTF. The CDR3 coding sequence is TGCGCCAGCGGGACAGGGGGCGCGGACTATGGCTACACCTTC.

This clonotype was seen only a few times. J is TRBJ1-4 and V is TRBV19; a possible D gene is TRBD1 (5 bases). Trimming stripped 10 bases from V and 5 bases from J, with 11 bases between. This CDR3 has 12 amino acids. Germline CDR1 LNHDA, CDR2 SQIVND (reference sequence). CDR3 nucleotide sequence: TGTGCCACTCATGAGGGGAATGAAAAACTGTTTTTT. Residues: CATHEGNEKLFF.

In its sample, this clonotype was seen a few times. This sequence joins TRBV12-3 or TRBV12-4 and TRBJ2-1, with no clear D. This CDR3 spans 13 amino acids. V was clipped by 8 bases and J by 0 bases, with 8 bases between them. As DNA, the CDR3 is TGTGCCAGCCTTAAAAGCTCCTACAATGAGCAGTTCTTC. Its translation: CASLKSSYNEQFF.

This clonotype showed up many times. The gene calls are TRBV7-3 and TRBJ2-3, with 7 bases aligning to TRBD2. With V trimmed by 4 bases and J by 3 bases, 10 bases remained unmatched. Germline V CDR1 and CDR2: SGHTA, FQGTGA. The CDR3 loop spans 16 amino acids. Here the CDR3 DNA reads TGTGCCAGCAGCTCTAAGGAGCGGGGAAGGACAGATACGCAGTATTTT. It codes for CASSSKERGRTDTQYF.

The CDR3 reads CASSQGETDNSPLHF. CDR3 bases: TGCGCCAGCAGCCAAGGGGAGACCGATAATTCACCCCTCCACTTT. This chain joins TRBV4-1 and TRBJ1-6; no definite D call. Germline loops: CDR1 MGHRA, CDR2 YSYEKL. The length of the CDR3 is 15 residues. Trimming left V 1 base short and J 5 bases short, with 9 bases between.

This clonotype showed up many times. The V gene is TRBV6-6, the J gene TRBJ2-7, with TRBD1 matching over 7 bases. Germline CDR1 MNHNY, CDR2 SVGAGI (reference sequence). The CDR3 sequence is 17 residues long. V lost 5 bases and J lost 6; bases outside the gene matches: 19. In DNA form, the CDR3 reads TGTGCCAGCAGTCCGTCAAAAAGGGGGCGGTCGGTCGGCGAGCAGTACTTC. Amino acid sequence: CASSPSKRGRSVGEQYF.

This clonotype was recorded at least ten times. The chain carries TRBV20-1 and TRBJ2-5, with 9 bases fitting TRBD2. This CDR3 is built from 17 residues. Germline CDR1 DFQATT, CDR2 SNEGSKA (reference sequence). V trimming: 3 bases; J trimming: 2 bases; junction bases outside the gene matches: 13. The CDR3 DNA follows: TGCAGTGCTAGGCCCTTTGTGGGCGGGAGGGGTCAAGAGACCCAGTACTTC. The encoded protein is CSARPFVGGRGQETQYF.

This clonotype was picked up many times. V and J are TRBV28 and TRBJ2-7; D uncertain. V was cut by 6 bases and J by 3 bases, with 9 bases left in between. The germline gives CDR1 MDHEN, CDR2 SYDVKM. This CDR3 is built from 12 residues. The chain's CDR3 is CASSQQSYEQYV. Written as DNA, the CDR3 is TGTGCCAGCAGCCAACAGAGCTACGAGCAGTACGTC.

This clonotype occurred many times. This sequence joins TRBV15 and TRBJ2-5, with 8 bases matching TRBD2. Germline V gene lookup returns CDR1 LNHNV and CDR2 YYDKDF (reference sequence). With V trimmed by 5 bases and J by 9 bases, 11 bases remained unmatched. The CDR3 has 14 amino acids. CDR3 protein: CATSPGLLRGAQYF. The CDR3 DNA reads TGTGCCACCAGCCCGGGACTCCTGCGGGGGGCCCAGTACTTC.

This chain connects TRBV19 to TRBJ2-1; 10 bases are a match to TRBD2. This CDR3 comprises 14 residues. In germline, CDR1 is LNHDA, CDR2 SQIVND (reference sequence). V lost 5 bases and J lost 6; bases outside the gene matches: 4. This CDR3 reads CASSLLAGFNEQFF. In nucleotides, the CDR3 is TGTGCCAGTAGTCTACTAGCGGGGTTCAATGAGCAGTTCTTC.

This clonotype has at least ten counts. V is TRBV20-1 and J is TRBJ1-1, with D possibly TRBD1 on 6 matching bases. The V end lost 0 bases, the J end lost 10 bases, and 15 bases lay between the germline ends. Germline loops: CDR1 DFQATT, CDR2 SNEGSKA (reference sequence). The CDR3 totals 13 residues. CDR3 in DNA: TGCAGTGCTAGAGATTTGGTGACAGGCCGAGCTTTCTTT. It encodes CSARDLVTGRAFF.

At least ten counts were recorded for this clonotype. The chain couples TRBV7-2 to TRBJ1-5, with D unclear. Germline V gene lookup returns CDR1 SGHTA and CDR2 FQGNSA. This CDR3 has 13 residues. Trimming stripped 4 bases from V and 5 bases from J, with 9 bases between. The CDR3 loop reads CASSSRLYQPQHF. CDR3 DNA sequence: TGTGCCAGCAGCTCCCGCTTGTATCAGCCCCAGCATTTT. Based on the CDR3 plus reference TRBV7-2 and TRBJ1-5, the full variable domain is GAGVSQSPSNKVTEKGKDVELRCDPISGHTALYWYRQSLGQGLEFLIYFQGNSAPDKSGLPSDRFSAERTGGSVSTLTIQRTQQEDSAVYLCASSSRLYQPQHFGDGTRLSIL.

CDR3 residues: CASSPSDNYGYTF. In nucleotides, the CDR3 is TGTGCCAGCTCACCGTCGGACAACTATGGCTACACCTTC. The genes are TRBV18 and TRBJ1-2, with D hard to call. The V gene's germline CDR1 is KGHSH and CDR2 LQKENI. This CDR3 spans 13 amino acids. Trimming cost V 3 bases and J 2 bases, with 7 bases left between them.

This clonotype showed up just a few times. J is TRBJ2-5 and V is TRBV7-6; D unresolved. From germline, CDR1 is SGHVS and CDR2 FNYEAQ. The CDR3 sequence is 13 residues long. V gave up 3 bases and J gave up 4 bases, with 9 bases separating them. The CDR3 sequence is CASSFGRGETQYF. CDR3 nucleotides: TGTGCCAGCAGCTTCGGGCGAGGAGAGACCCAGTACTTC.

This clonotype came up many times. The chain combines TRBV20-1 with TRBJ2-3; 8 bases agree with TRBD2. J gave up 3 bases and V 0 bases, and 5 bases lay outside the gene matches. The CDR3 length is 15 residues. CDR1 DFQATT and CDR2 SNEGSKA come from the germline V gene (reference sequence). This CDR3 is CSARDVAGPTDTQYF. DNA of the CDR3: TGCAGTGCTAGAGATGTAGCGGGGCCTACAGATACGCAGTATTTT.

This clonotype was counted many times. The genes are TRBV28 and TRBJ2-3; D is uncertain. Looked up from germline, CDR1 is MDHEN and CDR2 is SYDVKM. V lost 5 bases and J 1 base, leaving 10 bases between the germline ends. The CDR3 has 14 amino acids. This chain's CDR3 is CASSPPDRTDTQYF. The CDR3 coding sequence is TGTGCCAGCAGTCCCCCAGACCGCACAGATACGCAGTATTTT. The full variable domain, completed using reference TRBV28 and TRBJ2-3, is DVKVTQSSRYLVKRTGEKVFLECVQDMDHENMFWYRQDPGLGLRLIYFSYDVKMKEKGDIPEGYSVSREKKERFSLILESASTNQTSMYLCASSPPDRTDTQYFGPGTRLTVL.

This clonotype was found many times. CDR3 residues: CASSGLGQEDYEQYF. For the CDR3, the DNA is TGTGCCAGCAGCGGATTAGGACAGGAAGACTACGAGCAGTACTTC. The J gene is TRBJ2-7, the V gene TRBV5-6, with 7 bases matching TRBD1. Unmatched junction bases numbered 10, after V lost 4 bases and J lost 3 bases. The CDR3 spans 15 residues. Germline V gene lookup returns CDR1 SGHDT and CDR2 YYEEEE.

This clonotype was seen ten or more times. The chain's CDR3 is CATSDSAQTGYGYTF. In nucleotides, the CDR3 is TGTGCCACCAGTGACTCCGCTCAGACGGGCTATGGCTACACCTTC. This chain connects TRBV24-1 to TRBJ1-2; D uncertain. CDR3 size: 15 residues. From germline, CDR1 is KGHDR and CDR2 SFDVKD. The V end lost 4 bases, the J end lost 4 bases, and 15 bases lay between the germline ends.

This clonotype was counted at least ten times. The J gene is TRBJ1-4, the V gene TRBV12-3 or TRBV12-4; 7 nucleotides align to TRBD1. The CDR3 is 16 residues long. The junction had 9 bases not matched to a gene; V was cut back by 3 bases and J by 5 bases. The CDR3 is CASSFLMTGWNEKLFF. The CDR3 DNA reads TGTGCCAGCAGTTTTCTTATGACAGGGTGGAATGAAAAACTGTTTTTT.

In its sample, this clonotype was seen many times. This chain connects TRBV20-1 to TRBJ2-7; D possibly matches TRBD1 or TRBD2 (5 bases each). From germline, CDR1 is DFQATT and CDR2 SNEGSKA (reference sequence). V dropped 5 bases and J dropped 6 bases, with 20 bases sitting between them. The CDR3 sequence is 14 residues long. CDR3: CSAASEMGDREQYF. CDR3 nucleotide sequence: TGCAGTGCTGCTTCCGAAATGGGGGATCGCGAGCAGTACTTC.

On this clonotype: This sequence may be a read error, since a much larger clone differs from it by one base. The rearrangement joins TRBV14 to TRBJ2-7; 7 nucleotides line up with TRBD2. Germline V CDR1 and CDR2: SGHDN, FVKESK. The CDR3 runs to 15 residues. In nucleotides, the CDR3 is TGTGTCAGCAGCCAAGCGGGGACCCTCTCCTACGAGCAGTACTTC. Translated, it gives CVSSQAGTLSYEQYF.

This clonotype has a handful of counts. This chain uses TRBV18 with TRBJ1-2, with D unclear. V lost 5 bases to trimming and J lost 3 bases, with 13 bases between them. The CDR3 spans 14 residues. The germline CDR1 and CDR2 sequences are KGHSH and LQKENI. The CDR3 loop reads CASSWSEVDYGYTF. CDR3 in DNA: TGTGCCAGCTCATGGTCGGAGGTCGACTATGGCTACACCTTC.

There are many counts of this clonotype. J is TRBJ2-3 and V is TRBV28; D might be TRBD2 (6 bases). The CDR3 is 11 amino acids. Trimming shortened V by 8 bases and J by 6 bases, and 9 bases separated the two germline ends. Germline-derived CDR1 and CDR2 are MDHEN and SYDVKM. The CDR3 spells CASLGRDTQYF. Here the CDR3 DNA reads TGTGCCAGCCTTGGGAGGGATACGCAGTATTTT.

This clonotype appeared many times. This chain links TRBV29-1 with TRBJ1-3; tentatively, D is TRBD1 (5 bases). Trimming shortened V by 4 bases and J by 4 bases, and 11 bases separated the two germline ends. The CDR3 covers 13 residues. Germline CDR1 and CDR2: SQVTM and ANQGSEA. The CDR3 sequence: CSVVWGSGNTIYF. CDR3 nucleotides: TGCAGCGTTGTATGGGGGTCAGGAAACACCATATATTTT.

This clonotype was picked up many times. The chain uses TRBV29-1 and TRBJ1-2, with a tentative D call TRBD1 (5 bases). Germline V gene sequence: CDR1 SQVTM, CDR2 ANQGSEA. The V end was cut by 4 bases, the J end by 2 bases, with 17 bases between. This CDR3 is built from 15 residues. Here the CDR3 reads CSVVVPQGLNYGYTF. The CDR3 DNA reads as TGCAGCGTTGTTGTCCCCCAGGGCCTAAACTATGGCTACACCTTC. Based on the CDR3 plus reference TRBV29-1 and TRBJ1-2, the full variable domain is SAVISQKPSRDICQRGTSLTIQCQVDSQVTMMFWYRQQPGQSLTLIATANQGSEATYESGFVIDKFPISRPNLTFSTLTVSNMSPEDSSIYLCSVVVPQGLNYGYTFGSGTRLTVV.